What follows are 10 T cell receptor beta chains derived from one specimen sequenced in a study of blood T cell repertoires in COVID-19. Assay: immunoSEQ multiplex PCR; the TCRdb copy retains only in-frame clones and omits some. The sample contains about 160,000 clones, 70% to 90% of which appear only once. Sequenced: peripheral blood. The receptors originated from a human donor in a cohort sampled during active COVID-19.

The gene calls are TRBV19 and TRBJ1-2, with TRBD1 matching over 10 bases. V lost 7 bases to trimming and J lost 7 bases; unmatched junction nucleotides: 18. CDR1 LNHDA and CDR2 SQIVND come from the germline V gene (reference sequence). CDR3 length equals 17 residues. CDR3 DNA sequence: TGTGCCAGTAATACTTACCATCCGGGACAGGGGAGGATTGGCTACACCTTC. Protein product: CASNTYHPGQGRIGYTF.

The rearrangement joins TRBV11-2 to TRBJ1-1, with D possibly matching TRBD1 (6 bases). Germline CDR1 reads SGHAT; CDR2 reads FQNNGV. Trimming cost V 7 bases and J 3 bases, with 21 bases left between them. This CDR3 has 16 amino acids. The DNA of the CDR3 is TGTGCCAGCAACTATAAGAGGGGGAGAGGGGACACTGAAGCTTTCTTT. Amino acid sequence: CASNYKRGRGDTEAFF.

The chain combines TRBV7-6 with TRBJ1-2; 10 nucleotides line up with TRBD1. Trimming removed 1 base from V and 3 bases from J; junction bases left unmatched: 8. CDR1 and CDR2 (germline): SGHVS, FNYEAQ. The CDR3 totals 17 residues. The CDR3 reads CASSLDLGTGDYYGYTF. For the CDR3, the DNA is TGTGCCAGCAGCTTAGATCTGGGGACAGGGGACTACTATGGCTACACCTTC.

V gene TRBV19 combines with J gene TRBJ2-7; TRBD1 might be the D (8 bases). CDR3 length: 17 residues. V was cut by 9 bases and J by 6 bases, with 30 bases left in between. Germline CDR1 and CDR2: LNHDA and SQIVND (reference sequence). The DNA for the CDR3 is TGTGCCAGGCTTCGACAGGGGTGGAGCGGGAACGGTATCGAGCAGTACTTC. Its protein product is CARLRQGWSGNGIEQYF.

This clone is a singleton in its sample. This chain connects TRBV11-2 to TRBJ1-4; 7 bases align to TRBD1. J lost 8 bases, V lost 5 bases, and 8 bases had no gene match. Germline values: CDR1 SGHAT, CDR2 FQNNGV. CDR3 size: 14 residues. The CDR3 sequence: CASSPRQGGEKLFF. CDR3 nucleotides: TGTGCCAGCAGCCCTCGACAGGGTGGCGAAAAACTGTTTTTT.

The CDR3 here is CASSYSIGGAYNEQFF. The CDR3 DNA reads as TGTGCCAGCAGTTACTCGATAGGCGGGGCCTACAATGAGCAGTTCTTC. The V gene is TRBV6-5, the J gene TRBJ2-1; possible D gene TRBD2, 6 bases. With 0 bases removed from V and 2 bases from J, the gap between germline ends came to 11 bases. The germline V gene has CDR1 MNHEY and CDR2 SVGAGI. The CDR3 spans 16 residues.

The chain carries TRBV19 and TRBJ1-5; TRBD1 matches at 9 bases. This CDR3 region has 13 residues. Trimming at V came to 7 bases and at J to 7 bases, leaving 5 bases not matched to a gene. Germline loops: CDR1 LNHDA, CDR2 SQIVND (reference sequence). This CDR3 reads CASTHRGRQPQHF. DNA of the CDR3: TGTGCCAGTACTCACAGGGGGCGGCAGCCCCAGCATTTT. Based on the CDR3 plus reference TRBV19 and TRBJ1-5, the full variable domain is DGGITQSPKYLFRKEGQNVTLSCEQNLNHDAMYWYRQDPGQGLRLIYYSQIVNDFQKGDIAEGYSVSREKKESFPLTVTSAQKNPTAFYLCASTHRGRQPQHFGDGTRLSIL.

This chain uses TRBV10-3 with TRBJ1-1; 8 bases are shared with TRBD1. This CDR3 spans 16 amino acids. Trimming removed 0 bases from V and 9 bases from J; junction bases left unmatched: 12. The germline V gene encodes CDR1 ENHRY and CDR2 SYGVKD. CDR3 sequence (DNA): TGTGCCATCAGTGAGTCCATGGACAGGGCTGCAAAACAAGCTTTCTTT. Its translation: CAISESMDRAAKQAFF.

The rearrangement links TRBV27 to TRBJ2-3; TRBD2 might be the D (5 bases). CDR1 is MNHEY, CDR2 SMNVEV, per germline (reference sequence). This CDR3 comprises 13 residues. Trimming removed 6 bases from V and 2 bases from J, with 9 bases in between. Written as DNA, the CDR3 is TGTGCCAGCAGGGAAGCGGACACAGATACGCAGTATTTT. This sequence encodes CASREADTDTQYF.

This clone was counted a single time. The chain uses TRBV19 and TRBJ1-5; D is perhaps TRBD1 (5 bases). Germline lookup yields CDR1 LNHDA and CDR2 SQIVND (reference sequence). The CDR3 totals 15 residues. Trimming cost V 1 base and J 5 bases, with 12 bases left between them. In nucleotides, the CDR3 is TGTGCCAGTAGTATAGGGAGTCAGGGCGATCAGCCCCAGCATTTT. It codes for CASSIGSQGDQPQHF.